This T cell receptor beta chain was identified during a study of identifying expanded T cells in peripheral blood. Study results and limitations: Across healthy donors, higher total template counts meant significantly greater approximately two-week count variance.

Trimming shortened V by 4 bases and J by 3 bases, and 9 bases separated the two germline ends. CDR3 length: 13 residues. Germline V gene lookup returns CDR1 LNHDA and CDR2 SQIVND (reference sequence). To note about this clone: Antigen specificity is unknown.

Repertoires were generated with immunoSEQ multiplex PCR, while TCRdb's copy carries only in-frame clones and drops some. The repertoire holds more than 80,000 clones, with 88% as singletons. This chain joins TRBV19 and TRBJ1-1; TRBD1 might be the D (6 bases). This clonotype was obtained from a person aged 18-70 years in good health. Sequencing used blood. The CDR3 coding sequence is TGTGCCAGTAGTAAAAACAGGGACACTGAAGCTTTCTTT. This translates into CASSKNRDTEAFF.